Each of the 18 T cell receptor beta chains below was sequenced from the same sample in a study of CD8+ T cells in alopecia areata. RNA was isolated and reverse transcribed to cDNA, the sequencing template. The assay was immunoSEQ multiplex PCR, and TCRdb's table has in-frame clones only and misses some. The repertoire holds tens of thousands of clones, with approximately 72% as singletons. Treatment noted: oral pan-JAK inhibitor, 5-10 mg twice daily. Sequenced here: CD8+ T cells sorted from blood, sampled at week 24, from a patient treated with tofacitinib. These receptors came from a human donor with alopecia areata.

The CDR3 sequence is CASSLVGRNSYEQYF. The DNA for the CDR3 is TGTGCCAGCAGCTTAGTGGGACGGAACTCCTACGAGCAGTACTTC. The gene calls are TRBV7-9 and TRBJ2-7; D is perhaps TRBD1 or TRBD2 (5 bases each). Germline CDR1 is SEHNR and CDR2 is FQNEAQ (reference sequence). V was shortened by 1 base and J by 0 bases, with 10 bases between the two germline ends. The CDR3 has 15 amino acids.

The V and J genes are TRBV27 and TRBJ2-2, with TRBD1 as a possible D gene (6 bases). The CDR3 runs 14 residues. From germline, CDR1 is MNHEY and CDR2 SMNVEV (reference sequence). V lost 0 bases and J 7 bases, leaving 9 bases between the germline ends. The CDR3 reads CASSLSGGNGELFF. In DNA form, the CDR3 reads TGTGCCAGCAGTTTATCTGGGGGCAACGGGGAGCTGTTTTTT.

The V call is TRBV5-4, the J call TRBJ2-1; perhaps TRBD2 as D (5 bases). CDR3 size: 13 residues. In germline, CDR1 is SGHNT, CDR2 YYREEE (reference sequence). V lost 5 bases to trimming and J lost 3 bases, with 9 bases between them. The CDR3 loop is CASSRESYNEQFF. The CDR3 nucleotides read TGTGCCAGCAGTAGGGAGAGCTACAATGAGCAGTTCTTC. The entire variable domain, with the rest obtained from reference TRBV5-4 and TRBJ2-1, is as follows: ETGVTQSPTHLIKTRGQQVTLRCSSQSGHNTVSWYQQALGQGPQFIFQYYREEENGRGNFPPRFSGLQFPNYSSELNVNALELDDSALYLCASSRESYNEQFFGPGTRLTVL.

This clone has just a few counts. The chain employs TRBV5-1 and TRBJ2-1; D is unclear. Trimming took 1 base from V and 8 from J, leaving 10 bases between them. CDR1 is SGHRS and CDR2 is YFSETQ in the germline V gene. The CDR3 spans 13 residues. This CDR3 is CASSLYIVDEQFF. The CDR3, as DNA: TGCGCCAGCAGCTTGTATATCGTGGATGAGCAGTTCTTC.

The chain combines TRBV6-4 with TRBJ2-7; D gene unclear. The CDR3 loop spans 15 amino acids. Per germline, CDR1 MRHNA and CDR2 SNTAGT. V dropped 0 bases and J dropped 0 bases, with 9 bases sitting between them. CDR3 sequence reads: CASSDSGRSSYEQYF. For the CDR3, the DNA is TGTGCCAGCAGTGACTCGGGCCGGAGCTCCTACGAGCAGTACTTC.

The rearrangement links TRBV10-3 to TRBJ2-7; the match to TRBD2 covers 15 bases. This CDR3 region has 16 residues. Unmatched junction bases numbered 5, after V lost 4 bases and J lost 4 bases. Germline V gives CDR1 ENHRY, CDR2 SYGVKD. CDR3 bases: TGTGCCATCAGTGCCCCCGGGACTAGCGGGAGGTACGAGCAGTACTTC. Protein: CAISAPGTSGRYEQYF.

The V gene is TRBV27, the J gene TRBJ2-1, with D perhaps TRBD1 (5 bases). Per germline, CDR1 MNHEY and CDR2 SMNVEV (reference sequence). The CDR3 is made up of 13 amino acids. The germline V and J ends were trimmed by 4 bases and 5 bases, with 9 bases remaining between them. CDR3 in amino acids: CASSSGIHNEQFF. Written as DNA, the CDR3 is TGTGCCAGCAGTTCAGGGATCCACAATGAGCAGTTCTTC.

The chain joins TRBV9 to TRBJ2-7; D assignment may be TRBD1 or TRBD2 (5 bases each). Trimming removed 9 bases from V and 0 bases from J, with 13 bases in between. There are 13 residues in the CDR3. Germline lookup yields CDR1 SGDLS and CDR2 YYNGEE. As DNA, the CDR3 is TGTGCCACGGGGCCGGGCAGCTCCTACGAGCAGTACTTC. Translation: CATGPGSSYEQYF. The variable domain in full, with the rest retrieved from reference TRBV9 and TRBJ2-7, is DSGVTQTPKHLITATGQRVTLRCSPRSGDLSVYWYQQSLDQGLQFLIQYYNGEERAKGNILERFSAQQFPDLHSELNLSSLELGDSALYFCATGPGSSYEQYFGPGTRLTVT.

The V call is TRBV5-1, the J call TRBJ2-7, with 7 nucleotides matching TRBD1. The CDR3 runs to 14 residues. Germline V gene data show CDR1 as SGHRS and CDR2 as YFSETQ. Trimming took 5 bases from V and 3 from J; bases not matched to a gene: 8. CDR3 sequence: CASREGQLIYEQYF. The CDR3 DNA sequence: TGCGCCAGCAGAGAGGGACAGCTCATCTACGAGCAGTACTTC.

This clone appeared many times. This rearrangement joins TRBV7-8 to TRBJ1-1, with 8 bases fitting TRBD1. This CDR3 spans 13 amino acids. Unmatched junction bases numbered 5, after V lost 8 bases and J lost 3 bases. Looked up from germline, CDR1 is SGHVS and CDR2 is FQNEAQ. The CDR3 sequence: CASSAGGYTEAFF. In DNA, the CDR3 is TGTGCCAGCTCGGCAGGGGGCTACACTGAAGCTTTCTTT.

This sequence joins TRBV7-9 and TRBJ2-1; D remains unclear. Germline V gene sequence: CDR1 SEHNR, CDR2 FQNEAQ (reference sequence). V shed 5 bases and J shed 9 bases, with 14 bases lying between them. This CDR3 comprises 13 residues. The CDR3 spells CASSRDVEGEQFF. Written as DNA, the CDR3 is TGTGCCAGCAGCCGTGATGTAGAAGGTGAGCAGTTCTTC.

This chain uses TRBV11-1 with TRBJ2-1, with D uncertain. Trimming took off 2 bases at V and 5 bases at J, with 7 bases between the two ends. Germline assignment: CDR1 SGHAT and CDR2 FQDESV (reference sequence). This CDR3 region has 13 residues. CDR3 region: CASSLKPHNEQFF. The CDR3 DNA reads TGTGCCAGCAGCTTAAAACCCCACAATGAGCAGTTCTTC.

The chain joins TRBV19 to TRBJ2-5; perhaps TRBD1 as D (7 bases). CDR1 LNHDA and CDR2 SQIVND come from the germline V gene (reference sequence). The ends were cut back, 5 bases at V and 4 bases at J, with 14 bases in the middle. This CDR3 has 14 residues. CDR3 coding DNA: TGTGCCAGTAGTTTGACAGGGAGGACAGAGACCCAGTACTTC. Amino acid sequence: CASSLTGRTETQYF.

The chain joins TRBV4-3 to TRBJ2-1; D not certain. The V gene's germline CDR1 is LGHNA and CDR2 YSLEER. CDR3 size: 18 residues. Deletions cut 0 bases from V and 5 bases from J, with 20 bases between. This chain's CDR3 is CASSQDFGRPLPDNEQFF. The CDR3 bases are TGCGCCAGCAGCCAAGATTTCGGGCGGCCCCTTCCCGACAATGAGCAGTTCTTC.

CDR3 region: CASSQVGTEETQYF. CDR3 nucleotide sequence: TGCGCCAGCAGCCAAGTCGGGACAGAAGAGACCCAGTACTTC. The J gene is TRBJ2-5, the V gene TRBV4-1; 7 bases are a match to TRBD1. This CDR3 region has 14 residues. The junction had 2 bases not matched to a gene; V was cut back by 1 base and J by 3 bases. Germline CDR1 MGHRA, CDR2 YSYEKL.

V and J are TRBV4-3 and TRBJ2-1; D possibly uses TRBD1 or TRBD2 (5 bases each). The CDR3 has 15 amino acids. Between the trimmed V and J ends, which lost 0 bases and 7 bases, there was a span of 13 bases. Germline values: CDR1 LGHNA, CDR2 YSLEER. CDR3 loop: CASSQDVPGPNEQFF. CDR3 nucleotide sequence: TGCGCCAGCAGCCAAGATGTCCCGGGACCTAATGAGCAGTTCTTC.

The chain employs TRBV13 and TRBJ1-4; the D is unclear. Germline V gives CDR1 PRHDT, CDR2 FYEKMQ (reference sequence). The CDR3 loop spans 16 amino acids. Trimming removed 0 bases at V and 0 bases at J, with 8 bases between. The CDR3 DNA is TGTGCCAGCAGCTTAGGGGCGCCCGCAACTAATGAAAAACTGTTTTTT. It translates to CASSLGAPATNEKLFF.

V and J are TRBV28 and TRBJ1-1; maybe TRBD1 (5 bases). This CDR3 spans 13 amino acids. V dropped 5 bases and J dropped 4 bases, with 11 bases sitting between them. The germline gives CDR1 MDHEN, CDR2 SYDVKM. The CDR3 loop reads CASSPGVRTEAFF. DNA for the CDR3: TGTGCCAGCAGTCCGGGGGTACGCACTGAAGCTTTCTTT.